Sequencing of this TCR beta chain was carried out in a study of blood T cell repertoires in COVID-19. Here immunoSEQ multiplex PCR was the method, and the copy in TCRdb shows in-frame clones only, minus some. The data contain approximately 130,000 clones, about four fifths of them singletons. Losses at the gene ends were 6 bases for V and 1 base for J; bases not matched to a gene: 4. The CDR3 spans 15 residues. From germline, CDR1 is MNHEY and CDR2 SVGAGI. The source of this sequence is an elderly man with acute or convalescent COVID-19. The rearrangement joins TRBV6-5 to TRBJ2-3; 10 bases agree with TRBD1. Sequenced sample: peripheral blood. The CDR3 nucleotides read TGTGCCAGCAGGTCCGGGACAGGGGGCACAGATACGCAGTATTTT. Encoded protein: CASRSGTGGTDTQYF.